This T cell receptor beta chain was sequenced for a study of neurological immune-mediated disorders. J lost 2 bases, V lost 4 bases, and 4 bases had no gene match. CDR1 is ENHRY, CDR2 SYGVKD, per germline. This CDR3 region has 15 residues. Overall study results and limits: The absence of any CDR3 amino acid sequence shared by expanded clones across subjects suggests that repertoires were private in all groups. The most TCR clonal expansion was seen in HTLV-1-associated myelopathy, and the least was seen in multiple sclerosis, which fell below healthy controls.

5'RACE generated cDNA with 10-nucleotide random UMIs. TCRdb re-derived calls from the 5' RACE reads in MiXCR, one entry per CDR3 protein. The sample shows under 75,000 distinct CDR3 sequences, 3% to 4% of them seen only once. This clonotype occurred many times. The antigen is undetermined. The rearrangement uses TRBV10-3 and TRBJ2-3; 9 bases fit TRBD1. The source material was PBMCs. This TCR came from a woman aged 60-75 years with multiple sclerosis. The CDR3 DNA follows: TGTGCCATCAGTGGCGGGACAGGGAACACAGATACGCAGTATTTT. Protein product: CAISGGTGNTDTQYF.